What follows are 17 T cell receptor beta chains derived from one specimen sequenced in a study of shared clonotypes between healthy human individuals. Sequencing used immunoSEQ multiplex PCR; TCRdb keeps in-frame clones, though not all of them. The profile covers 230,000 or so clones, with 65% appearing a single time and 11% taken by the ten largest. Sequencing was done on a sample of memory CD4+ T cells sorted from blood. Subset given: CD45RA-negative fraction. Source of these receptors: a young man in good health.

This clone was observed a few times. The chain recombines TRBV18 with TRBJ2-1; D perhaps matches TRBD2 (6 bases). CDR1 and CDR2 (germline): KGHSH, LQKENI. Trimming removed 2 bases at V and 9 bases at J, with 11 bases between. The CDR3 totals 13 residues. The CDR3 here is CASSPSGGLEQFF. For the CDR3, the DNA is TGTGCCAGCTCACCATCCGGGGGTCTTGAGCAGTTCTTC.

On this clone itself: Distinct nucleotide sequences in the sample also encode this CDR3. The CDR3 spells CASSPNGETQYF. Here the CDR3 DNA reads TGTGCCAGCTCCCCGAACGGGGAGACCCAGTACTTC. V usage is TRBV18 and J usage is TRBJ2-5, with D hard to call. CDR1 is KGHSH, CDR2 LQKENI, per germline. CDR3 size: 12 residues. The V end was cut by 6 bases, the J end by 5 bases, with 10 bases between.

V gene TRBV2 combines with J gene TRBJ2-3; no definite D call. Germline V CDR1 and CDR2: SNHLY, FYNNEI. CDR3 length equals 15 residues. With 6 bases removed from V and 2 bases from J, the gap between germline ends came to 15 bases. The CDR3 DNA reads as TGTGCCAGCAGCCAGACCCGCCAATTCACAGATACGCAGTATTTT. Its protein product is CASSQTRQFTDTQYF.

V gene TRBV28 combines with J gene TRBJ2-7; no clear D gene. Trimming took 6 bases from V and 2 from J, leaving 14 bases between them. Germline CDR1 is MDHEN and CDR2 is SYDVKM. The CDR3 contains 14 residues. The CDR3 loop reads CASSPSGPTYEQYF. CDR3 DNA sequence: TGTGCCAGCAGCCCCTCCGGACCCACCTACGAGCAGTACTTC.

The J gene is TRBJ2-7, the V gene TRBV18; D uncertain. V lost 0 bases and J lost 2, with 11 bases in between. This CDR3 is built from 15 residues. Germline V gives CDR1 KGHSH, CDR2 LQKENI. The CDR3 DNA reads as TGTGCCAGCTCACCACCGTCGGCCAAAACCTACGAGCAGTACTTC. This sequence encodes CASSPPSAKTYEQYF.

The V call is TRBV30, the J call TRBJ1-2, with 12 positions matching TRBD1. From germline, CDR1 is GTSNPN and CDR2 SVGIG (reference sequence). The CDR3 extends over 15 amino acids. The V gene end was trimmed by 2 bases and the J gene end by 3 bases; junction bases not matched to a gene: 4. As DNA, the CDR3 is TGTGCCTGGAGTAGAGGGACAGGGGGCTACTATGGCTACACCTTC. This gives the protein CAWSRGTGGYYGYTF.

The chain is built from TRBV5-1 and TRBJ2-5; 13 bases map to TRBD2. This CDR3 spans 15 amino acids. V was clipped by 4 bases and J by 5 bases; unmatched bases: 5. Germline CDR1 and CDR2: SGHRS and YFSETQ. This chain's CDR3 is CASSLQTSGGETQYF. CDR3 DNA: TGCGCCAGCAGCCTACAGACTAGCGGGGGGGAGACCCAGTACTTC.

V gene TRBV18 combines with J gene TRBJ2-7; 16 bases are a match to TRBD2. V shed 3 bases, J shed 6 bases, and the junction held 5 bases outside the gene matches. This CDR3 comprises 16 residues. Germline V gene sequence: CDR1 KGHSH, CDR2 LQKENI. CDR3 bases: TGTGCCAGCTCACCTCCGGGACTAGCGGGAGGGACCGAGCAGTACTTC. Protein: CASSPPGLAGGTEQYF.

This clone came up a few times. The rearrangement uses TRBV6-1 and TRBJ2-5; a possible D gene is TRBD1 (6 bases). CDR1 and CDR2 from the germline V gene are MNHNS and SASEGT. Trimming removed 5 bases at V and 2 bases at J, with 9 bases between. This CDR3 is 13 amino acids long. The CDR3 nucleotides are TGTGCCAGCAGTTCGGACAGACAAGAGACCCAGTACTTC. Translated: CASSSDRQETQYF.

The chain combines TRBV15 with TRBJ1-5; D may be TRBD1 (5 bases). The CDR3 contains 14 residues. V lost 5 bases, J lost 5 bases, and 13 bases lay in between. Germline assignment: CDR1 LNHNV and CDR2 YYDKDF (reference sequence). CDR3: CATSRGGRDQPQHF. Written as DNA, the CDR3 is TGTGCCACCAGCCGGGGGGGGAGAGATCAGCCCCAGCATTTT.

On this clone: One end of the junction does not line up with germline, which may come from a read error. CDR3 protein: CASSPDTLWGGEAFF. DNA of the CDR3: TGTGCTAGCAGTCCGGACACCCTCTGGGGAGGTGAAGCTTTCTTT. The J gene is TRBJ1-1, the V gene TRBV7-7; D is perhaps TRBD1 (5 bases). Germline V gene lookup returns CDR1 SSHAT and CDR2 FNYEAQ (reference sequence). The CDR3 has 15 residues.

Concerning this clone itself: Compared with germline, one end of the junction differs, possibly owing to a read error. V and J are TRBV5-5 and TRBJ1-5; D is ambiguous. This CDR3 contains 12 residues. Germline V lookup: CDR1 SGHKS, CDR2 YYEKEE (reference sequence). CDR3 in amino acids: CASSTVNQPQHF. DNA for the CDR3: TGCGCCAGCAGCACGGTAAATCAGCCCCAGCATTTT.

CDR3 region: CASSFTSVEETQYF. The CDR3 DNA sequence: TGTGCCAGCAGTTTCACTAGCGTTGAAGAGACCCAGTACTTC. This chain connects TRBV27 to TRBJ2-5; 7 bases line up with TRBD2. The CDR3 runs 14 residues. The junction had 4 bases not matched to a gene; V was cut back by 3 bases and J by 3 bases. CDR1 is MNHEY and CDR2 is SMNVEV in the germline V gene (reference sequence).

This clone was picked up a small number of times. This rearrangement joins TRBV28 to TRBJ2-1; D is possibly TRBD1 or TRBD2 (5 bases each). The germline V gene encodes CDR1 MDHEN and CDR2 SYDVKM. This CDR3 is 14 amino acids long. Trimming stripped 6 bases from V and 4 bases from J, with 13 bases between. The CDR3 spells CASRGPEFYNEQFF. For the CDR3, the DNA is TGTGCCAGCAGGGGACCTGAGTTTTACAATGAGCAGTTCTTC.

Here the CDR3 DNA reads TGTGCCACCAGCAGCGAATCCCTCGGGACTAGCCAACTTTATACGCAGTATTTT. Protein: CATSSESLGTSQLYTQYF. The chain recombines TRBV15 with TRBJ2-3; 9 nucleotides agree with TRBD2. Germline V gene lookup returns CDR1 LNHNV and CDR2 YYDKDF (reference sequence). The CDR3 totals 18 residues. The V and J ends lost 3 bases and 7 bases, in that order; junction bases with no gene match: 17.

This clone was counted ten times or more. The chain has TRBV11-2 and TRBJ2-5; 8 nucleotides match TRBD1. This CDR3 region has 13 residues. V shed 9 bases, J shed 1 base, and the junction held 4 bases outside the gene matches. The germline gives CDR1 SGHAT, CDR2 FQNNGV. The CDR3 nucleotides read TGTGCCAGGGACAGGGTCGCCCAAGAGACCCAGTACTTC. This encodes CARDRVAQETQYF. The variable domain in full, completed from reference TRBV11-2 and TRBJ2-5, reads EAGVAQSPRYKIIEKRQSVAFWCNPISGHATLYWYQQILGQGPKLLIQFQNNGVVDDSQLPKDRFSAERLKGVDSTLKIQPAKLEDSAVYLCARDRVAQETQYFGPGTRLLVL.

The genes are TRBV7-9 and TRBJ2-3; 10 nucleotides line up with TRBD2. The ends lost 4 bases at V and 4 bases at J; junction bases unmatched: 2. CDR1 SEHNR and CDR2 FQNEAQ come from the germline V gene (reference sequence). The CDR3 totals 14 residues. CDR3 bases: TGTGCCAGCAGCTATAGCGGGAGGTCAGATACGCAGTATTTT. Translated: CASSYSGRSDTQYF. Filled out from reference TRBV7-9 and TRBJ2-3, the complete variable domain reads DTGVSQNPRHKITKRGQNVTFRCDPISEHNRLYWYRQTLGQGPEFLTYFQNEAQLEKSRLLSDRFSAERPKGSFSTLEIQRTEQGDSAMYLCASSYSGRSDTQYFGPGTRLTVL.